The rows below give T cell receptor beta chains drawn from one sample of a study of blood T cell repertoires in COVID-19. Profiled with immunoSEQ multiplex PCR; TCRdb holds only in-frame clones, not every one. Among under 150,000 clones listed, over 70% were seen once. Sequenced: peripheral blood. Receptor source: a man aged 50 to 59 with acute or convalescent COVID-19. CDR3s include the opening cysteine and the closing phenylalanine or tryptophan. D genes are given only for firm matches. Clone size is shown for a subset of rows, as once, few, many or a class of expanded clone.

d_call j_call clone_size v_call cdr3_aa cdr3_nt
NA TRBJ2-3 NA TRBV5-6 CASTDDRSPTDTQYF TGTGCCAGCACCGATGACAGGTCCCCCACAGATACGCAGTATTTT
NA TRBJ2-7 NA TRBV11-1 CASSYSTGAYEQYF TGTGCCAGCAGCTACTCAACCGGGGCCTACGAGCAGTACTTC
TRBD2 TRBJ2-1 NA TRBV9 CASSVGGGGYNEQFF TGTGCCAGCAGCGTAGGTGGGGGGGGCTACAATGAGCAGTTCTTC
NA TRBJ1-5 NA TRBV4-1 CASSQERSNQPQHF TGCGCCAGCAGCCAAGAGAGAAGCAATCAGCCCCAGCATTTT
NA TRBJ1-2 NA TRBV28 CASSLGRPTVYGYTF TGTGCCAGCAGTTTAGGAAGGCCGACAGTCTATGGCTACACCTTC
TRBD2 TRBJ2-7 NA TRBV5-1 CASRPGGYEQYF TGCGCCAGCAGGCCGGGAGGGTACGAGCAGTACTTC
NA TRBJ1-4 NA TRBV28 CASSLLYDRPTNEKLFF TGTGCCAGCAGTTTATTGTACGACAGACCTACTAATGAAAAACTGTTTTTT
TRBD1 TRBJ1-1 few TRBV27 CASTETGGGRRAFF TGTGCCAGCACTGAAACAGGGGGCGGGCGGCGAGCTTTCTTT
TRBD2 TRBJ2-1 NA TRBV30 CALGGGGIGGNEQFF TGTGCCCTTGGGGGCGGGGGGATCGGAGGAAATGAGCAGTTCTTC
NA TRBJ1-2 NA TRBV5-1 CASSLGQEPNGYTF TGCGCCAGCAGCTTGGGACAGGAGCCAAATGGCTACACCTTC
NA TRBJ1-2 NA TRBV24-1 CATSVGGYGYTF TGTGCCACCAGTGTTGGCGGCTATGGCTACACCTTC
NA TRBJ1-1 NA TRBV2 CASSPPPRVGNTEAFF TGTGCCAGCAGTCCCCCCCCGCGGGTGGGAAACACTGAAGCTTTCTTT
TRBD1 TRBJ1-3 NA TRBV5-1 CASSLDRGPGNTIYF TGCGCCAGCAGCCTTGACAGGGGGCCTGGAAACACCATATATTTT
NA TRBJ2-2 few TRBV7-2 CASSKSRGRAGELFF TGTGCCAGCAGCAAGTCGCGGGGGCGGGCCGGGGAGCTGTTTTTT
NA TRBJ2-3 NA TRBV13 CASSLNVARRTDTQYF TGTGCCAGCAGCTTAAATGTGGCTAGACGAACAGATACGCAGTATTTT
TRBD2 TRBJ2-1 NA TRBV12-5 CASGLALAGSVNEQFF TGTGCTAGTGGTTTGGCACTAGCGGGGAGCGTCAATGAGCAGTTCTTC
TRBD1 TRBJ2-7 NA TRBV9 CASSVDSGTGGVGSYEQYF TGTGCCAGCAGCGTAGATTCCGGGACAGGGGGTGTTGGGTCCTACGAGCAGTACTTC
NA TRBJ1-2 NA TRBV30 CAWSVEEAGGGYTF TGTGCCTGGAGTGTGGAGGAGGCAGGTGGTGGCTACACCTTC
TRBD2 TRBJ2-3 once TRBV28 CASSRGLLAGVVDTQYF TGTGCCAGCAGTAGGGGACTACTAGCGGGGGTCGTAGATACGCAGTATTTT
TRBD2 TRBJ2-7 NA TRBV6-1 CASSEWSGGGEQYF TGTGCCAGCAGTGAATGGAGCGGGGGTGGTGAGCAGTACTTC
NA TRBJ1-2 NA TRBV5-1 CASSLAGGNDGYTF TGCGCCAGCAGCTTGGCCGGAGGGAACGATGGCTACACCTTC
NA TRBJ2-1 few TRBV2 CASSNNEQFF TGTGCCAGCTCTAACAATGAGCAGTTCTTC
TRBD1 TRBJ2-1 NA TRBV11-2 CASRAGTGSNEQFF TGTGCCAGCAGGGCTGGGACAGGGTCCAATGAGCAGTTCTTC
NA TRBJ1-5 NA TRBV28 CASSLSRPDQPQHF TGTGCCAGCAGTTTATCCAGGCCCGATCAGCCCCAGCATTTT
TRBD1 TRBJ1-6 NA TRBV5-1 CASSLGQGSRPLHF TGCGCCAGCAGCCTGGGACAGGGGAGCCGACCCCTCCACTTT
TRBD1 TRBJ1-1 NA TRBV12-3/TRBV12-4 CASRQGARTEAFF TGTGCCAGCAGACAGGGGGCGAGAACTGAAGCTTTCTTT
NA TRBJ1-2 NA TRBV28 CASSLGRGSTAGGYTF TGTGCCAGCAGTTTAGGGCGGGGCAGTACTGCGGGCGGCTACACCTTC
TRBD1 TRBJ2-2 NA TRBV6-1 CASSEYSGGSRAGELFF TGTGCCAGCAGTGAATACTCAGGGGGAAGTCGGGCCGGGGAGCTGTTTTTT
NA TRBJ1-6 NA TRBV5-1 CASEVGGGTSPLHF TGCGCCAGCGAAGTGGGGGGAGGGACATCACCCCTCCACTTT
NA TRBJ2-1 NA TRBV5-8 CASSLAPVRRLTYNEQFF TGTGCCAGCAGCTTGGCGCCGGTACGCCGACTCACCTACAATGAGCAGTTCTTC
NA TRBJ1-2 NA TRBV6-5 CATRQHYGYTF TGTGCCACCCGACAACACTATGGCTACACCTTC
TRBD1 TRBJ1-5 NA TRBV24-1 CATSAGQGFGQPQHF TGTGCCACCAGTGCAGGACAGGGGTTTGGGCAGCCCCAGCATTTT
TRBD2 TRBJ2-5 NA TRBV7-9 CASSLARLAGGPGETQYF TGTGCCAGCAGCTTGGCCCGGCTAGCGGGGGGGCCAGGAGAGACCCAGTACTTC
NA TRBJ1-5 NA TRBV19 CASSAHGTTGYSNQPQHF TGTGCCAGTAGTGCCCATGGAACCACGGGGTATAGCAATCAGCCCCAGCATTTT
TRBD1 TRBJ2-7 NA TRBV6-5 CASRRQGAGEQYF TGTGCCAGCAGGAGACAGGGGGCGGGAGAGCAGTACTTC
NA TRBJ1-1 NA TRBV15 CATSRDHQVRNTEAFF TGTGCCACCAGCAGAGATCATCAGGTACGGAACACTGAAGCTTTCTTT
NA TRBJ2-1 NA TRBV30 CAWSSRGEQFF TGTGCCTGGAGTAGTAGGGGCGAGCAGTTCTTC
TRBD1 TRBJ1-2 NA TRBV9 CASSVGPGQSTYGYTF TGTGCCAGCAGCGTCGGACCGGGACAGTCAACCTATGGCTACACCTTC
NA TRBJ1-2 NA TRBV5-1 CASSSGNLANYGYTF TGCGCCAGCAGCTCCGGGAATTTAGCTAACTATGGCTACACCTTC
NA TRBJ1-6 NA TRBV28 CASRPLGMAGDPPLHF TGTGCCAGCCGCCCATTGGGGATGGCGGGCGATCCACCCCTCCACTTT
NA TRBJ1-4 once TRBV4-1 CASSQDPPTTNEKLFF TGCGCCAGCAGCCAAGATCCCCCCACAACTAATGAAAAACTGTTTTTT
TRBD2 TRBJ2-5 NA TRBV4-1 CASSHTERGPQETQYF TGCGCCAGCAGCCACACCGAGCGGGGGCCGCAAGAGACCCAGTACTTC
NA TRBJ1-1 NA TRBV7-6 CASSGGTSEAFF TGTGCCAGCAGCGGCGGGACTTCTGAAGCTTTCTTT
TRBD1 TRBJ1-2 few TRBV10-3 CAISESGRGFDGYTF TGTGCCATCAGTGAGTCAGGCAGGGGGTTTGATGGCTACACCTTC
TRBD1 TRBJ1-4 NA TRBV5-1 CASSPDRVGEKLFF TGCGCCAGCAGCCCGGACAGGGTTGGAGAAAAACTGTTTTTT
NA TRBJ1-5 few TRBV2 CASSDMAGVGQPQHF TGTGCCAGCAGTGATATGGCAGGGGTTGGCCAGCCCCAGCATTTT
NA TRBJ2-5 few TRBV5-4 CASSTRTVQETQYF TGTGCCAGCAGCACACGGACAGTCCAAGAGACCCAGTACTTC
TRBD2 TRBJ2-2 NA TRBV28 CASFAERGTANTGELFF TGTGCCAGCTTTGCCGAGCGGGGGACCGCGAACACCGGGGAGCTGTTTTTT
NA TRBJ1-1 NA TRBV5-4 CASSLAVNTEAFF TGTGCCAGCAGCTTGGCTGTGAACACTGAAGCTTTCTTT
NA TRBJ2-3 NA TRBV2 CASRRTSTDTQYF TGTGCCAGCAGGAGAACTAGCACAGATACGCAGTATTTT
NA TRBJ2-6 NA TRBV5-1 CASSLGGQEHVLTF TGCGCCAGCAGCTTGGGGGGGCAGGAACACGTCCTGACTTTC
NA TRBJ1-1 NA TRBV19 CASSIRGEGTEAFF TGTGCCAGTAGTATACGGGGAGAGGGCACTGAAGCTTTCTTT